A single sample is the source of the 2 T cell receptor beta chains below, sequenced in a study of T cells of healthy individuals. TCRdb recomputed calls from the 5' RACE reads with MiXCR, one row per CDR3 protein. This table has 60,000 to 80,000 distinct CDR3 sequences, 16% appearing once. The receptors were sampled from a human donor in good health.

There are many counts of this clonotype. The CDR3 region has the DNA TGTGCCAGCACCCAACCTTCGGACGATACGCAGTATTTT. Protein: CASTQPSDDTQYF. The V call is TRBV13, the J call TRBJ2-3; D ambiguous. CDR3 length: 13 amino acids. Trimming removed 7 bases at V and 6 bases at J, with 14 bases between. Germline CDR1 is PRHDT and CDR2 is FYEKMQ (reference sequence). Full variable domain (rest looked up from reference TRBV13 and TRBJ2-3): AAGVIQSPRHLIKEKRETATLKCYPIPRHDTVYWYQQGPGQDPQFLISFYEKMQSDKGSIPDRFSAQQFSDYHSELNMSSLELGDSALYFCASTQPSDDTQYFGPGTRLTVL.

This clonotype was counted ten times or more. J is TRBJ2-5 and V is TRBV9; 8 bases align to TRBD2. CDR1 and CDR2 from the germline V gene are SGDLS and YYNGEE. Trimming cost V 0 bases and J 1 base; bases outside gene matches: 8. The CDR3 loop spans 17 amino acids. CDR3 in DNA: TGTGCCAGCAGCGTAGCATTAGCGGGACTAAGCCAAGAGACCCAGTACTTC. Residues: CASSVALAGLSQETQYF. The entire variable domain, with the rest obtained from reference TRBV9 and TRBJ2-5, is as follows: DSGVTQTPKHLITATGQRVTLRCSPRSGDLSVYWYQQSLDQGLQFLIQYYNGEERAKGNILERFSAQQFPDLHSELNLSSLELGDSALYFCASSVALAGLSQETQYFGPGTRLLVL.